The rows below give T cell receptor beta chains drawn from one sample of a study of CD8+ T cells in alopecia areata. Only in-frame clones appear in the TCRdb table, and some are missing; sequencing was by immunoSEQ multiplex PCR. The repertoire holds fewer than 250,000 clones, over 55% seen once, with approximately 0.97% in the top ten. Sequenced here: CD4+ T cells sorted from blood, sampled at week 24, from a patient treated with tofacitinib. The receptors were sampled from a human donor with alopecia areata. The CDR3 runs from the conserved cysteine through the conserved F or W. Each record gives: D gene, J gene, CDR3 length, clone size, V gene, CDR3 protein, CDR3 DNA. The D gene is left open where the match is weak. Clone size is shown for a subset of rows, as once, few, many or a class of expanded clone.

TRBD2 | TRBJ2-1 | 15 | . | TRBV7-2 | CASSRGTSGGNEQFF | TGTGCCAGCAGCCGAGGGACTAGCGGGGGCAATGAGCAGTTCTTC
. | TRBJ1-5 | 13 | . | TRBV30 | CAWSQETNQPQHF | TGTGCCTGGAGCCAGGAGACCAATCAGCCCCAGCATTTT
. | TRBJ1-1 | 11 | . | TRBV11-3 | CASSPDTEAFF | TGTGCCAGCAGCCCCGACACTGAAGCTTTCTTT
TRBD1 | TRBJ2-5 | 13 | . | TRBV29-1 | CSVVGQGVKTQYF | TGCAGCGTTGTGGGACAGGGTGTAAAGACCCAGTACTTC
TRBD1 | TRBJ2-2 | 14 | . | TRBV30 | CAFSGTGRTGELFF | TGTGCCTTCTCAGGGACAGGGAGGACCGGGGAGCTGTTTTTT
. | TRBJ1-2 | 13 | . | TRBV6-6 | CASSHQANYGYTF | TGTGCCAGCAGTCACCAGGCTAACTATGGCTACACCTTC
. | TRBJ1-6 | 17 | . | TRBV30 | CAFRLSTGTLYNSPLHF | TGTGCCTTCCGCCTAAGTACAGGGACCCTCTATAATTCACCCCTCCACTTT
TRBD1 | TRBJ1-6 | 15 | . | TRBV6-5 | CASSSRRQGNSPLHF | TGTGCCAGCAGTTCCCGTAGACAGGGAAATTCACCCCTCCACTTT
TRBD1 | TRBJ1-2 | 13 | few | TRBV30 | CAWSERQGYGYTF | TGTGCCTGGAGTGAAAGACAGGGTTATGGCTACACCTTC
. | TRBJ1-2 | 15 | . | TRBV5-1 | CASSLDVSRSYGYTF | TGCGCCAGCAGCTTGGACGTCTCAAGGTCCTATGGCTACACCTTC
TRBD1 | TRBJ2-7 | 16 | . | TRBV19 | CASSKMGQASSYEQYF | TGTGCCAGTAGTAAAATGGGACAGGCGAGCTCCTACGAGCAGTACTTC
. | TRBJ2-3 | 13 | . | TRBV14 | CASSPGGSDTQYF | TGTGCCAGCAGCCCCGGGGGATCAGATACGCAGTATTTT
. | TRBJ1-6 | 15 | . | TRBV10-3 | CAISESRTANSPLHF | TGTGCCATCAGTGAGTCTAGGACAGCCAATTCACCCCTCCACTTT
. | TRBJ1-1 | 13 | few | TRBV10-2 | CASSEGFRTEAFF | TGCGCCAGCAGTGAGGGGTTTCGGACTGAAGCTTTCTTT
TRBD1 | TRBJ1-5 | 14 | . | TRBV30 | CAWSSTGVNQPQHF | TGTGCCTGGAGTTCCACAGGGGTCAATCAGCCCCAGCATTTT
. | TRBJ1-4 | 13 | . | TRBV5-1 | CASSPVVAEKLFF | TGCGCCAGCAGCCCGGTAGTCGCTGAAAAACTGTTTTTT
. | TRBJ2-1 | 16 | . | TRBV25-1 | CASSHGPVSVYNEQFF | TGTGCCAGCAGTCACGGCCCAGTTTCAGTATACAATGAGCAGTTCTTC
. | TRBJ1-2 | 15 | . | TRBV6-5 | CASSYEGGEGYGYTF | TGTGCCAGCAGTTACGAGGGAGGTGAGGGCTATGGCTACACCTTC
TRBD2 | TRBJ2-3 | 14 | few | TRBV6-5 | CASSGAGRTDTQYF | TGTGCCAGCAGCGGAGCGGGGAGGACAGATACGCAGTATTTT
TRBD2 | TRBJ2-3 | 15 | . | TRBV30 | CAWSVGAGDIDTQYF | TGTGCCTGGAGTGTAGGAGCGGGGGACATAGATACGCAGTATTTT
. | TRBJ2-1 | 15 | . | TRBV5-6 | CASSSTARPGPEQFF | TGTGCCAGCAGCTCCACCGCCCGCCCGGGCCCGGAGCAGTTCTTC
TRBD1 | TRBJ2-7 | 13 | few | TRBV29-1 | CSVRTGVVYEQYF | TGCAGCGTTCGGACAGGGGTGGTCTACGAGCAGTACTTC
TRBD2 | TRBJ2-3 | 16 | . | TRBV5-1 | CASSATGTTNTDTQYF | TGCGCCAGCAGCGCCACCGGGACTACGAACACAGATACGCAGTATTTT
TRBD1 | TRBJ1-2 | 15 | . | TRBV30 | CAWSVGFGQVRGYTF | TGTGCCTGGAGTGTCGGGTTTGGACAGGTTCGCGGCTACACCTTC
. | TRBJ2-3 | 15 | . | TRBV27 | CASSFLDRATDTQYF | TGTGCCAGCAGTTTTCTGGACAGAGCGACAGATACGCAGTATTTT
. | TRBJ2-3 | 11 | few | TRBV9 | CASSAHNTQYF | TGTGCCAGCAGCGCCCATAATACGCAGTATTTT
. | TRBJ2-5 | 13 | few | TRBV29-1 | CSARGPDSETQYF | TGCAGCGCCCGTGGACCGGACTCAGAGACCCAGTACTTC
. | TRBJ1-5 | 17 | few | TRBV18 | CASSPPGSSQGAQPQHF | TGTGCCAGCTCACCACCGGGAAGTTCGCAGGGTGCTCAGCCCCAGCATTTT
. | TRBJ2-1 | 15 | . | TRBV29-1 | CSVEVRTAKYNEQFF | TGCAGCGTTGAAGTCCGGACAGCCAAATACAATGAGCAGTTCTTC
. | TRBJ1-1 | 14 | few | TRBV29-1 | CSSVLRAVNTEAFF | TGCAGCAGCGTCCTCCGGGCAGTGAACACTGAAGCTTTCTTT
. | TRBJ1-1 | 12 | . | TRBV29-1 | CSVGQLNTEAFF | TGCAGCGTAGGACAGCTGAACACTGAAGCTTTCTTT